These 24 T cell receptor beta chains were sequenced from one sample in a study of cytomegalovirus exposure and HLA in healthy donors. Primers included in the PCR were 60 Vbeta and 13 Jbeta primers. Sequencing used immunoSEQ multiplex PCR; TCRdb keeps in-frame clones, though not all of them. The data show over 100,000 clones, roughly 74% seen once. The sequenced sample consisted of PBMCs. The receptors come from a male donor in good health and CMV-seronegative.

The CDR3 DNA sequence: TGCGCCAGCAGCTTGGGGTTGGGGGGCGGGAGCAGCGGTGAGCAGTTCTTC. This codes for CASSLGLGGGSSGEQFF. The chain uses TRBV5-1 and TRBJ2-1; a possible D gene is TRBD2 (7 bases). The germline V gene encodes CDR1 SGHRS and CDR2 YFSETQ. Trimming removed 0 bases at V and 9 bases at J, with 22 bases between. The CDR3 contains 17 residues.

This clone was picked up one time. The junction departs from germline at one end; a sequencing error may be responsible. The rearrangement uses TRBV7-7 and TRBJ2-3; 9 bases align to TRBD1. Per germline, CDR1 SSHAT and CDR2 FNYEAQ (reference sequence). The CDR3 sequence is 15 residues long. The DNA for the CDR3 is TGTGCTAGCAGTCCGGGACAGGGTTTAACAGATACGCAGTATTTT. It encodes CASSPGQGLTDTQYF.

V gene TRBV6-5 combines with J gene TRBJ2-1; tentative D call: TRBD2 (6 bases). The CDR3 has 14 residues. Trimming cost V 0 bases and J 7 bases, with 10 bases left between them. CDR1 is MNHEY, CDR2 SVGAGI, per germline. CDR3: CASSYSRGRNEQFF. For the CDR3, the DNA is TGTGCCAGCAGTTACTCCCGGGGGAGGAATGAGCAGTTCTTC.

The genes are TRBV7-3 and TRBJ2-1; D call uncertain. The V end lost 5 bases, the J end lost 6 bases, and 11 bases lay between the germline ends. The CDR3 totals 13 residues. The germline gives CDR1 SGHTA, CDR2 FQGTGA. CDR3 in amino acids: CASSVTIPNEQFF. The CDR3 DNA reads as TGTGCCAGCAGCGTGACAATCCCCAATGAGCAGTTCTTC. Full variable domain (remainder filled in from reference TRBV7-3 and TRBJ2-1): GAGVSQTPSNKVTEKGKYVELRCDPISGHTALYWYRQSLGQGPEFLIYFQGTGAADDSGLPNDRFFAVRPEGSVSTLKIQRTERGDSAVYLCASSVTIPNEQFFGPGTRLTVL.

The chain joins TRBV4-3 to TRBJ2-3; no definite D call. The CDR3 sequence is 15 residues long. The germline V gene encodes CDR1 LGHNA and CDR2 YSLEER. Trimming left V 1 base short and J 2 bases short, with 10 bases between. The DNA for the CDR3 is TGCGCCAGCAGCCAAGGGATACTATCCACAGATACGCAGTATTTT. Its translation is CASSQGILSTDTQYF.

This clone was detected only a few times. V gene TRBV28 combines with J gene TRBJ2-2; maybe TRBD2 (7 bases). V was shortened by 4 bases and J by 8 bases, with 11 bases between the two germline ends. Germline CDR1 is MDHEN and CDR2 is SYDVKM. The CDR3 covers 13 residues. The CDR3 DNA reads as TGTGCCAGCAGTTCTCGGGGGGCGGGGGAGCTGTTTTTT. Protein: CASSSRGAGELFF.

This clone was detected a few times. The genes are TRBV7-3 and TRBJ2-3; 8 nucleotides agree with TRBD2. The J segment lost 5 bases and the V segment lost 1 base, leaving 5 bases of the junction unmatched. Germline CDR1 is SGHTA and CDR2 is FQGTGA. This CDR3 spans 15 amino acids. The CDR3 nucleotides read TGTGCCAGCAGCTTAAGGCGGGGGGCTGGAGATACGCAGTATTTT. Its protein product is CASSLRRGAGDTQYF.

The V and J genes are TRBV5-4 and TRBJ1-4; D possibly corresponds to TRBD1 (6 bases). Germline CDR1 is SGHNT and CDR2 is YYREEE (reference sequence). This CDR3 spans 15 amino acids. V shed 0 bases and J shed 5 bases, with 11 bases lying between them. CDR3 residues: CASSLAGAQNEKLFF. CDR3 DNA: TGTGCCAGCAGCTTGGCAGGGGCCCAAAATGAAAAACTGTTTTTT. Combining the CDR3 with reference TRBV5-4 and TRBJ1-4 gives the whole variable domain ETGVTQSPTHLIKTRGQQVTLRCSSQSGHNTVSWYQQALGQGPQFIFQYYREEENGRGNFPPRFSGLQFPNYSSELNVNALELDDSALYLCASSLAGAQNEKLFFGSGTQLSVL.

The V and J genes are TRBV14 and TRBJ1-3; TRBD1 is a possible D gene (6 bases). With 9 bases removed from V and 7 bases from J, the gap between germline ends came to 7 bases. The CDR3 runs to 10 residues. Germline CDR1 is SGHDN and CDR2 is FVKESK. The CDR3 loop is CARRGNTIYF. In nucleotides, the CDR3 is TGTGCCAGAAGGGGGAACACCATATATTTT.

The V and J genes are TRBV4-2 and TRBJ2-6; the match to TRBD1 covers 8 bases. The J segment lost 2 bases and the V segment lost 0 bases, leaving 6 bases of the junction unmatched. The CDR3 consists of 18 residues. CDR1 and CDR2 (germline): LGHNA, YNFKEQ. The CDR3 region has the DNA TGTGCCAGCAGCCAAGATCCAGGGGGCTCCACTGGGGCCAACGTCCTGACTTTC. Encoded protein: CASSQDPGGSTGANVLTF.

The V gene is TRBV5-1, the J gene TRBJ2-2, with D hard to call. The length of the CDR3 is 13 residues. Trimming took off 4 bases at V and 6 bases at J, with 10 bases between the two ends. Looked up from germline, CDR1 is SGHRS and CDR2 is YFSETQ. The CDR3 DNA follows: TGCGCCAGCAGCCCGCTGGTAGCCGGGGAGCTGTTTTTT. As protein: CASSPLVAGELFF. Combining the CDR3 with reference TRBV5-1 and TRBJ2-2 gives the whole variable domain KAGVTQTPRYLIKTRGQQVTLSCSPISGHRSVSWYQQTPGQGLQFLFEYFSETQRNKGNFPGRFSGRQFSNSRSEMNVSTLELGDSALYLCASSPLVAGELFFGEGSRLTVL.

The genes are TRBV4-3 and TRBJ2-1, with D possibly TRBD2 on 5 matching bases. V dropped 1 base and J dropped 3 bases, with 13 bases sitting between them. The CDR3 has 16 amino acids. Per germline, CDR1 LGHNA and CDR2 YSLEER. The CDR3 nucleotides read TGCGCCAGCAGCCAAGTTAGGAGGTTGGACTACAATGAGCAGTTCTTC. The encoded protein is CASSQVRRLDYNEQFF.

Here the CDR3 DNA reads TGTGCCAGCACCAGGACAGGTATGCACGGCCGGGCGAATTCACCCCTCCACTTT. Its translation: CASTRTGMHGRANSPLHF. V usage is TRBV27 and J usage is TRBJ1-6, with TRBD1 matching 7 bases. Germline V gives CDR1 MNHEY, CDR2 SMNVEV (reference sequence). V shed 7 bases and J 7 bases; nucleotides not matched to a gene: 19. The CDR3 spans 18 residues.

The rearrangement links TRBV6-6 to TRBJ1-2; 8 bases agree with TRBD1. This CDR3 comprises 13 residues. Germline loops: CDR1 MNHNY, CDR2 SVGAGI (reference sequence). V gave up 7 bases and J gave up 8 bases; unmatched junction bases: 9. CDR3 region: CASTLQGAGGYTF. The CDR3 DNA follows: TGTGCCAGCACCCTCCAGGGGGCTGGCGGCTACACCTTC.

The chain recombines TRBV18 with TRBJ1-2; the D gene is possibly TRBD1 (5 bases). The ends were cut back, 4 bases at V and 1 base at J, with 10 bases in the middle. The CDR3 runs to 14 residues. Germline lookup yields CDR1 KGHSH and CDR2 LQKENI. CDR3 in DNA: TGTGCCAGCTCACAGGGGTCCTTTAACTATGGCTACACCTTC. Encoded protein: CASSQGSFNYGYTF.

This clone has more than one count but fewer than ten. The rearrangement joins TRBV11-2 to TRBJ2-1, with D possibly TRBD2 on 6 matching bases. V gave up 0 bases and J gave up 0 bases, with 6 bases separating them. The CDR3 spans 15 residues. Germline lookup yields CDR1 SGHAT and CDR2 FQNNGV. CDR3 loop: CASSLDGSSYNEQFF. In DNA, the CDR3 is TGTGCCAGCAGCTTAGACGGGAGCTCCTACAATGAGCAGTTCTTC. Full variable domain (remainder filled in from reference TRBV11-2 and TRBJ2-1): EAGVAQSPRYKIIEKRQSVAFWCNPISGHATLYWYQQILGQGPKLLIQFQNNGVVDDSQLPKDRFSAERLKGVDSTLKIQPAKLEDSAVYLCASSLDGSSYNEQFFGPGTRLTVL.

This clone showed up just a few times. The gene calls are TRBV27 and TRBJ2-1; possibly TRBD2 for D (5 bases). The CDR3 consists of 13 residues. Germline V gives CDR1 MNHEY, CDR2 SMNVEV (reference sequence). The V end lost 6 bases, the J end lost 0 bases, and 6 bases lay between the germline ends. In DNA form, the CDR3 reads TGTGCCAGCAGCCGGGACTCCTACAATGAGCAGTTCTTC. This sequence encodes CASSRDSYNEQFF.

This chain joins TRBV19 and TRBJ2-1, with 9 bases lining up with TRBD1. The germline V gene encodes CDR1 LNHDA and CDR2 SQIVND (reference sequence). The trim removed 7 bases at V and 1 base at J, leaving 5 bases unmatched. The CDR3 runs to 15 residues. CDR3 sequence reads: CASKSDRGSYNEQFF. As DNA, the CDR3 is TGTGCCAGTAAATCGGACAGGGGTTCCTACAATGAGCAGTTCTTC.

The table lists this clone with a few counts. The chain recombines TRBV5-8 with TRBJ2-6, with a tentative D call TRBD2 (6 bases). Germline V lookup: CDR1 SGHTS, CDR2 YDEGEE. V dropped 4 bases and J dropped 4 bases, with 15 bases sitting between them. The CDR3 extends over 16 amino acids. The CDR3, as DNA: TGTGCCAGCAGCGCGGGGTTGACCCTGGGGGCCAACGTCCTGACTTTC. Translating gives CASSAGLTLGANVLTF. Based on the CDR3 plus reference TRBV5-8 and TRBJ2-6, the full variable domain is EAGVTQSPTHLIKTRGQQATLRCSPISGHTSVYWYQQALGLGLQFLLWYDEGEERNRGNFPPRFSGRQFPNYSSELNVNALELEDSALYLCASSAGLTLGANVLTFGAGSRLTVL.

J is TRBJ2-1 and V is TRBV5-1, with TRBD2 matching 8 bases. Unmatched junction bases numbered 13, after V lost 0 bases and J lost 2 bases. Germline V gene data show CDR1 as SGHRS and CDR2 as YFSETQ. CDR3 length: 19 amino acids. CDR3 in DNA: TGCGCCAGCAGCTTGGAGGACGGGGGGGCACTGAAGCCCTACAATGAGCAGTTCTTC. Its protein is CASSLEDGGALKPYNEQFF.

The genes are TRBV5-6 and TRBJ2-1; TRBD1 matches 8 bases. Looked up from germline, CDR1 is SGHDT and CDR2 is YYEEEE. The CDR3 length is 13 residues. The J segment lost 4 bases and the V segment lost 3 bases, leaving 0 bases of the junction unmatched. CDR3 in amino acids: CASSWTGYNEQFF. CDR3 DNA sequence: TGTGCCAGCAGCTGGACAGGGTACAATGAGCAGTTCTTC.

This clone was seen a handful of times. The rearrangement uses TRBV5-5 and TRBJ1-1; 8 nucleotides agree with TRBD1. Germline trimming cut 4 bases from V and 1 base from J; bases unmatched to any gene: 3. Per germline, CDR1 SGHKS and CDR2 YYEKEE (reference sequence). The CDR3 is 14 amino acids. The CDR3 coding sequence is TGTGCCAGCAGCCGGGACAGGAGGAACACTGAAGCTTTCTTT. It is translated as CASSRDRRNTEAFF.

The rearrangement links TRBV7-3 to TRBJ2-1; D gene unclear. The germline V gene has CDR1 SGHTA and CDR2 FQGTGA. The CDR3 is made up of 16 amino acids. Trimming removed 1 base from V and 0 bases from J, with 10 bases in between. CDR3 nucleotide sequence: TGTGCCAGCAGCTTAAAAGGCGGAAACTCCTACAATGAGCAGTTCTTC. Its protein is CASSLKGGNSYNEQFF.

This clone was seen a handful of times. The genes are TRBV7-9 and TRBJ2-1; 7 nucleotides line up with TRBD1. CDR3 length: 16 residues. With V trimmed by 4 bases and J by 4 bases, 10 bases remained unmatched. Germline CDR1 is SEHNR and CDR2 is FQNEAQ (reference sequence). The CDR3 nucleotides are TGTGCCAGCAGCTATCCCGGAGGACAGGCTTACAATGAGCAGTTCTTC. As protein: CASSYPGGQAYNEQFF.